The clone carrying this T cell receptor (beta chain) was recorded a few times. One entry per CDR3 protein, called by TCRdb with MiXCR from the 5' RACE reads. The sample consists of 80,000 to 95,000 distinct CDR3 sequences, 15% to 20% of them appearing once. This entry belongs to a study of early T cells in non-severe SARS-CoV-2 infection. This CDR3 has 15 residues. V dropped 4 bases and J dropped 6; count of bases not matched to a gene: 5. Germline V gene lookup returns CDR1 MDHEN and CDR2 SYDVKM. The sequence was collected from an adult who was a healthcare worker with PCR-confirmed SARS-CoV-2 infection or an uninfected control (not recorded which). The chain uses TRBV28 and TRBJ2-2, with TRBD1 identical over 10 bases. Sequencing was performed on whole blood, taken at baseline. The CDR3 sequence: CASSSPGQGSGELFF. The CDR3 region has the DNA TGTGCCAGCAGTTCGCCGGGACAGGGGTCCGGGGAGCTGTTTTTT.